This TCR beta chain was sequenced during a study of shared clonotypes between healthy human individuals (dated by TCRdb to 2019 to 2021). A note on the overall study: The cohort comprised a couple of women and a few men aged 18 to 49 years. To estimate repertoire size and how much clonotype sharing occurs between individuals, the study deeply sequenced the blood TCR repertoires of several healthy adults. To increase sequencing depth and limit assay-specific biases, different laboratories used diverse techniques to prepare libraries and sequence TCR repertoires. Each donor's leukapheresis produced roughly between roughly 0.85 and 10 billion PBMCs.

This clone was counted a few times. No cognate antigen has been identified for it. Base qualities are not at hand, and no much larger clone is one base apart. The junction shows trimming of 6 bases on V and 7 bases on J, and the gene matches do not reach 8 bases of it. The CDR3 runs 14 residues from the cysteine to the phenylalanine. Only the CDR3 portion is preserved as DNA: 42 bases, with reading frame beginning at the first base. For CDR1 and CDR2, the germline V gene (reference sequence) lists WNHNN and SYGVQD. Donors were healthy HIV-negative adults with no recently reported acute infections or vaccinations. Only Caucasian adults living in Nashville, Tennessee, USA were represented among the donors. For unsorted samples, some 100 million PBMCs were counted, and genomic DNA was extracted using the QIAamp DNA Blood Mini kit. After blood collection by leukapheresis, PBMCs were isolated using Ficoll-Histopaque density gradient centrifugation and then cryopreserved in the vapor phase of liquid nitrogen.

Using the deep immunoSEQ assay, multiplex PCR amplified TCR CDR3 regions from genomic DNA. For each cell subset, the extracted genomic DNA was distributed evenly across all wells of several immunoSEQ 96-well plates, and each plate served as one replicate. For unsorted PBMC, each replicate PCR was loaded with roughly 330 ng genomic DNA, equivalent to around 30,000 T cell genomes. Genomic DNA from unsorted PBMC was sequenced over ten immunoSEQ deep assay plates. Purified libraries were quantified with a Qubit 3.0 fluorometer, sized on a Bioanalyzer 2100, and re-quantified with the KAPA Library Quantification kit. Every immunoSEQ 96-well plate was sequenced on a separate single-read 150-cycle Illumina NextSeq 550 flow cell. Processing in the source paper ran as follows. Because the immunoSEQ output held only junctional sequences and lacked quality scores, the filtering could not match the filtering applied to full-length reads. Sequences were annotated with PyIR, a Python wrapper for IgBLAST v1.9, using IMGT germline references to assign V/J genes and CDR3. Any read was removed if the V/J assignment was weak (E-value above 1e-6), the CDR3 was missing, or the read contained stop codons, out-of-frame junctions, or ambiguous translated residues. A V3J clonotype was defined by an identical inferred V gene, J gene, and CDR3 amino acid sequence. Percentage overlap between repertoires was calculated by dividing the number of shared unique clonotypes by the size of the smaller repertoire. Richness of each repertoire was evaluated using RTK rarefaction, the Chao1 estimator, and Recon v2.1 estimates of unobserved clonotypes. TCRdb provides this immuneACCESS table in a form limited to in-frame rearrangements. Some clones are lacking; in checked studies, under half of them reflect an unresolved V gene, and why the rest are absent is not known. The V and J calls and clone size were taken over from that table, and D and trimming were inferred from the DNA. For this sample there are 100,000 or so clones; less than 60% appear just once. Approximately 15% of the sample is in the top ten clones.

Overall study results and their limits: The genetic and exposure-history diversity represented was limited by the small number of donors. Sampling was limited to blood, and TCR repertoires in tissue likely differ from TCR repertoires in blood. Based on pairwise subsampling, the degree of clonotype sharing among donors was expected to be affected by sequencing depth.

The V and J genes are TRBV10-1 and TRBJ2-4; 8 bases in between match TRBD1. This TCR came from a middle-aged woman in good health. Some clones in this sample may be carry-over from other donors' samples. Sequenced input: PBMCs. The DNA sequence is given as TGCGCCAGCAGCCCAGGGGGCCCGGGCAACATTCAGTACTTC. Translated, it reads CASSPGGPGNIQYF.